One TCR beta chain is described in this entry. The target antigen is unknown. The method was immunoSEQ multiplex PCR; TCRdb's version includes in-frame clones alone and lacks a portion of them. The sample yields some 60,000 clones, 85% to 90% seen once. Samples of blood were obtained at baseline, on cycle 4 day 1, and on cycle 7 day 1. This sample was taken from a study of OX40 agonist ivuxolimab in advanced cancers. Study-wide background: Every patient in dose escalation had hepatocellular carcinoma, melanoma, renal cell or head and neck cancer. Study-wide points: Nonresponders included some who also had low normalized T-cell clonal expansion. Still undetermined is the antigen specificity of the expanded peripheral T cells.

CDR1 and CDR2 (germline): LGHNA, YSLEER. The V end lost 0 bases, the J end lost 9 bases, and 6 bases lay between the germline ends. The CDR3 runs to 13 residues. The receptor was isolated from an adult with an advanced solid tumor such as melanoma, head and neck, liver or kidney cancer. This chain uses TRBV4-3 with TRBJ1-6, with D hard to call. This material consisted of CD4+ or CD8+ T cells sorted from blood, taken in a trial of the OX40 agonist ivuxolimab. The CDR3 sequence: CASSQEKGSPLHF. The CDR3 nucleotides are TGCGCCAGCAGCCAAGAGAAGGGTTCACCCCTCCACTTT.